A selection of T cell receptor beta chains follows, all from one sample in a study of glioma-infiltrating T cells. A single record per CDR3 protein comes from TCRdb applying MiXCR to the multiplex PCR reads. The repertoire holds about 410,000 distinct CDR3 sequences, with less than 50% as singletons. Material: glioma tissue, nonneoplastic brain tissue, or PBMCs (not recorded which). The receptors derive from a human donor with low-grade glioma or glioblastoma, undergoing nonglioma brain surgery, or in good health (not recorded which). The conserved cysteine and the conserved F or W are not part of the CDR3 here.

v_call	j_call	cdr3_aa
TRBV25-1	TRBJ2-5	ASSPFLGGLAGVKETQY
TRBV12-3/TRBV12-4	TRBJ1-2	ASSPTGITNYGYT
TRBV7-8	TRBJ1-1	ASSPARDRAF
TRBV6-1	TRBJ2-3	ASRLTGGLNTDTQY
TRBV4-1	TRBJ2-7	ASSTDRGPSAYEQY
TRBV7-2	TRBJ1-2	ASSLSQEDYGYT
TRBV14	-	ASSHTYKQF
TRBV25-1	TRBJ1-2	ASSELRRNYGYT
TRBV6-1	TRBJ1-1	ANPYGENTEAF
TRBV7-2	TRBJ2-1	ASSSFGLAGGGDEQF
TRBV6-2/TRBV6-3	TRBJ1-1	ASSYPTQGAVDTEAF
TRBV13	TRBJ2-3	ASSLEASGSPLTQNTQY
TRBV7-2	TRBJ2-3	ASSHGLAGEWGTDTQY
TRBV28	TRBJ1-1	ASSCVNQGVMNTGAF
TRBV2	TRBJ2-3	ASSEPPGRYTDTQY
TRBV27	TRBJ2-7	VSSFSGSSYEQY
TRBV16	TRBJ1-5	ASSQSGANQPQH
TRBV7-2	TRBJ2-1	ASSRRDDEQF
TRBV7-9	TRBJ1-2	ASSLAQLPSYT
TRBV7-2	TRBJ2-2	ASSRSTTTGELF